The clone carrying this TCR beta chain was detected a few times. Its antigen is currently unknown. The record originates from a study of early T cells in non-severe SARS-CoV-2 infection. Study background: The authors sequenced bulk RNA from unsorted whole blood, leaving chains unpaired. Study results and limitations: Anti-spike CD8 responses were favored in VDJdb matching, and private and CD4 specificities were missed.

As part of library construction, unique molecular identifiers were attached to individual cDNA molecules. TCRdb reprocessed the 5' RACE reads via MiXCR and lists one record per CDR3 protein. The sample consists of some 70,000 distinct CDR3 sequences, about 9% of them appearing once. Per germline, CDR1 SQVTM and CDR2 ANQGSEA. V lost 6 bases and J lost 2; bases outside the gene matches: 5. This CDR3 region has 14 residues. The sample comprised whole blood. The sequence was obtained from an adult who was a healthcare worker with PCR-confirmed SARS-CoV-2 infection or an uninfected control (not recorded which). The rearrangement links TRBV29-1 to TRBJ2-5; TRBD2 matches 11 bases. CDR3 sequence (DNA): TGCAGCGTACCCGGGACTAGCGGACAAGAGACCCAGTACTTC. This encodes CSVPGTSGQETQYF. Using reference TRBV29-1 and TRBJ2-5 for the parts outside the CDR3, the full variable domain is SAVISQKPSRDICQRGTSLTIQCQVDSQVTMMFWYRQQPGQSLTLIATANQGSEATYESGFVIDKFPISRPNLTFSTLTVSNMSPEDSSIYLCSVPGTSGQETQYFGPGTRLLVL.